These 28 T cell receptor beta chains were all obtained from the same sample, sequenced in a study of patients and donors after allogeneic stem cell transplantation. TCRdb re-derived calls from the RT-PCR reads in MiXCR, one entry per CDR3 protein. This table holds some 960,000 distinct CDR3 sequences, roughly 18% found once. Sample: blood, either unsorted or a sorted T cell fraction (not recorded which). The receptor source for this set is a human donor who was either an allogeneic HSCT recipient or a stem cell or donor lymphocyte infusion donor (not recorded which). It is not recorded whose cells these are; they may come from a transplant donor.

The chain links TRBV12-3 or TRBV12-4 to TRBJ2-3; D gene ambiguous. The CDR3 is 16 amino acids. V lost 5 bases to trimming and J lost 0 bases, with 15 bases between them. CDR3: CASSLIQLTSTDTQYF. The CDR3 coding sequence is TGTGCCAGCAGTCTAATACAGCTTACTAGCACAGATACGCAGTATTTT.

This clonotype was seen repeatedly, ten times or more. This sequence joins TRBV6-2 or TRBV6-3 and TRBJ2-3; 7 positions match TRBD1. This CDR3 is 18 amino acids long. The germline V gene encodes CDR1 MNHEY and CDR2 SVGEGT. Trimming took 4 bases from V and 2 from J; bases not matched to a gene: 15. The CDR3 coding sequence is TGTGCCAGCAGTTCAACCCGTAAGAGGGACAGACTCACAGATACGCAGTATTTT. Its translation: CASSSTRKRDRLTDTQYF.

This clonotype has a count of ten or more. This chain uses TRBV12-3 or TRBV12-4 with TRBJ1-5, with no clear D. V was trimmed by 7 bases and J by 5 bases, leaving 12 bases between them. The CDR3 is 13 residues long. CDR3 coding DNA: TGTGCCAGCAACCTGCGGGTAGATCAGCCCCAGCATTTT. Its protein is CASNLRVDQPQHF.

This clonotype was observed once. V usage is TRBV19 and J usage is TRBJ2-1; 11 bases line up with TRBD1. Per the germline V gene, CDR1 is LNHDA and CDR2 is SQIVND (reference sequence). Unmatched junction bases numbered 13, after V lost 6 bases and J lost 0 bases. The CDR3 spans 19 residues. The chain's CDR3 is CASRNRDRGIRSSYNEQFF. The CDR3, as DNA: TGTGCCAGTAGGAACCGGGACAGGGGGATCAGGAGCTCCTACAATGAGCAGTTCTTC.

The chain couples TRBV7-9 to TRBJ2-1; maybe TRBD2 (5 bases). The length of the CDR3 is 17 residues. Trimming took 5 bases from V and 0 from J, leaving 17 bases between them. CDR1 and CDR2 (germline): SEHNR, FQNEAQ (reference sequence). CDR3 protein: CASSHTRWGSSYNEQFF. Here the CDR3 DNA reads TGTGCCAGCAGCCACACTAGGTGGGGAAGCTCCTACAATGAGCAGTTCTTC.

The chain is built from TRBV20-1 and TRBJ1-2; no clear D. Germline V gene data show CDR1 as DFQATT and CDR2 as SNEGSKA (reference sequence). Trimming removed 5 bases from V and 4 bases from J, with 14 bases in between. This CDR3 has 13 residues. The CDR3 DNA is TGCAGTGCTGGAAATGATGTCGGCTATGGCTACACCTTC. It codes for CSAGNDVGYGYTF.

This chain uses TRBV29-1 with TRBJ2-7; D gene ambiguous. The V end was cut by 5 bases, the J end by 0 bases, with 5 bases between. Germline CDR1 is SQVTM and CDR2 is ANQGSEA. The CDR3 loop spans 11 amino acids. In DNA form, the CDR3 reads TGCAGCGTTCAGGTCTCCTACGAGCAGTACTTC. Its translation: CSVQVSYEQYF.

This clonotype has at least ten counts. J is TRBJ1-1 and V is TRBV9; D unresolved. The CDR3 loop spans 14 amino acids. V gave up 4 bases and J gave up 3 bases, with 13 bases separating them. Germline V lookup: CDR1 SGDLS, CDR2 YYNGEE. CDR3 region: CASSSDLMDTEAFF. DNA of the CDR3: TGTGCCAGCAGCTCCGATCTTATGGACACTGAAGCTTTCTTT. The full variable domain, its missing parts supplied by reference TRBV9 and TRBJ1-1, is DSGVTQTPKHLITATGQRVTLRCSPRSGDLSVYWYQQSLDQGLQFLIQYYNGEERAKGNILERFSAQQFPDLHSELNLSSLELGDSALYFCASSSDLMDTEAFFGQGTRLTVV.

This clonotype occurred a few times. The CDR3: CASSLGWEAGNTIYF. The CDR3 coding sequence is TGTGCCAGCAGTTTGGGGTGGGAGGCTGGAAACACCATATATTTT. The V call is TRBV12-3 or TRBV12-4, the J call TRBJ1-3; unclear D gene. The CDR3 is 15 residues long. The ends were cut back, 3 bases at V and 2 bases at J, with 11 bases in the middle.

V gene TRBV5-1 combines with J gene TRBJ1-2, with 8 bases identical to TRBD1. The CDR3 totals 13 residues. V shed 1 base, J shed 8 bases, and the junction held 4 bases outside the gene matches. The germline CDR1 and CDR2 sequences are SGHRS and YFSETQ. The CDR3: CASSLMTGEGYTF. CDR3 DNA: TGCGCCAGCAGCTTGATGACAGGGGAAGGCTACACCTTC. The full variable domain, completed using reference TRBV5-1 and TRBJ1-2, is KAGVTQTPRYLIKTRGQQVTLSCSPISGHRSVSWYQQTPGQGLQFLFEYFSETQRNKGNFPGRFSGRQFSNSRSEMNVSTLELGDSALYLCASSLMTGEGYTFGSGTRLTVV.

There are a few counts of this clonotype. This CDR3 is CASGTSGPQGNIQYF. The CDR3 DNA reads as TGTGCCAGCGGGACTAGCGGGCCCCAGGGGAACATTCAGTACTTC. The genes are TRBV25-1 and TRBJ2-4, with 12 bases that match TRBD2. The V and J ends lost 8 bases and 7 bases, in that order; junction bases with no gene match: 9. This CDR3 spans 15 amino acids. Germline CDR1 MGHDK, CDR2 SYGVNS.

This clonotype came up a few times. J is TRBJ2-2 and V is TRBV10-3; D ambiguous. The CDR3 consists of 11 residues. With 11 bases removed from V and 6 bases from J, the gap between germline ends came to 10 bases. CDR1 is ENHRY and CDR2 is SYGVKD in the germline V gene. Written as DNA, the CDR3 is TGTGCCGCACTCGAGGCCGGGGAGCTGTTTTTT. Amino acid sequence: CAALEAGELFF.

CDR3 loop: CSVVRDGEANVLTF. Written as DNA, the CDR3 is TGCAGCGTTGTCCGGGACGGAGAGGCCAACGTCCTGACTTTC. V gene TRBV29-1 combines with J gene TRBJ2-6; D is possibly TRBD1 or TRBD2 (5 bases each). This CDR3 spans 14 amino acids. Germline V gives CDR1 SQVTM, CDR2 ANQGSEA. The V gene lost 4 bases and the J gene lost 6 bases, with 13 bases spanning the gap. The variable domain in full, with the rest retrieved from reference TRBV29-1 and TRBJ2-6, is SAVISQKPSRDICQRGTSLTIQCQVDSQVTMMFWYRQQPGQSLTLIATANQGSEATYESGFVIDKFPISRPNLTFSTLTVSNMSPEDSSIYLCSVVRDGEANVLTFGAGSRLTVL.

This clonotype was counted many times. The rearrangement links TRBV4-2 to TRBJ2-3, with 9 nucleotides matching TRBD2. With V trimmed by 4 bases and J by 0 bases, 5 bases remained unmatched. Germline CDR1 is LGHNA and CDR2 is YNFKEQ. The CDR3 loop spans 16 amino acids. CDR3 amino acids: CASSPLAGGSTDTQYF. CDR3 DNA sequence: TGTGCCAGCAGCCCACTCGCGGGAGGGAGCACAGATACGCAGTATTTT.

This clonotype was detected a few times. The chain links TRBV4-1 to TRBJ2-3, with D perhaps assigned TRBD1 or TRBD2 (5 bases each). CDR3 length equals 16 residues. The V gene's germline CDR1 is MGHRA and CDR2 YSYEKL. V dropped 1 base and J dropped 1 base, with 12 bases sitting between them. The CDR3 region is CASSQVLGARTDTQYF. In nucleotides, the CDR3 is TGCGCCAGCAGCCAAGTTCTCGGGGCACGCACAGATACGCAGTATTTT.

CDR3 amino acids: CSARASGTSYNEQFF. The CDR3 coding sequence is TGCAGTGCCAGGGCAAGCGGAACCTCTTACAATGAGCAGTTCTTC. The chain recombines TRBV20-1 with TRBJ2-1; perhaps D is TRBD1 or TRBD2 (5 bases each). V dropped 6 bases and J dropped 4 bases, with 19 bases sitting between them. Germline assignment: CDR1 DFQATT and CDR2 SNEGSKA (reference sequence). The CDR3 spans 15 residues.

In this sample, this clonotype turned up a few times. The chain recombines TRBV27 with TRBJ1-2; perhaps TRBD1 as D (5 bases). CDR1 and CDR2 (germline): MNHEY, SMNVEV (reference sequence). This CDR3 has 15 amino acids. Deletions cut 3 bases from V and 6 bases from J, with 17 bases between. The CDR3 loop reads CASSFLSPGYDGYTF. CDR3 sequence (DNA): TGTGCCAGCAGTTTCTTAAGCCCAGGGTACGATGGCTACACCTTC.

This clonotype has just a few counts. The chain links TRBV7-9 to TRBJ2-2, with 8 bases that match TRBD2. Per the germline V gene, CDR1 is SEHNR and CDR2 is FQNEAQ (reference sequence). The CDR3 runs to 16 residues. The ends lost 7 bases at V and 4 bases at J; junction bases unmatched: 11. CDR3 protein: CASNRLKREITGELFF. CDR3 DNA: TGTGCCAGCAACCGGCTCAAGCGGGAGATCACCGGGGAGCTGTTTTTT.

This clonotype has only a few counts. The chain is built from TRBV2 and TRBJ2-3, with 9 bases matching TRBD2. This CDR3 comprises 16 residues. Trimming took 0 bases from V and 4 from J; bases not matched to a gene: 5. Germline CDR1 SNHLY, CDR2 FYNNEI. The DNA of the CDR3 is TGTGCCAGCAGTGAAGCCCTAGCGGGGTTGGCAGATACGCAGTATTTT. Protein: CASSEALAGLADTQYF.

This clonotype has just a few counts. This chain joins TRBV9 and TRBJ1-5, with a tentative D call TRBD1 (5 bases). This CDR3 contains 15 residues. Germline-derived CDR1 and CDR2 are SGDLS and YYNGEE. V lost 0 bases and J lost 6, with 13 bases in between. The CDR3 nucleotides are TGTGCCAGCAGCGTAGGGGAGGGTGGGGGTCAGCCCCAGCATTTT. Protein sequence: CASSVGEGGGQPQHF.

This clonotype has more than one count but fewer than ten. This rearrangement joins TRBV25-1 to TRBJ1-1; D uncertain. Germline lookup yields CDR1 MGHDK and CDR2 SYGVNS. The CDR3 length is 15 residues. The V end was cut by 1 base, the J end by 1 base, with 10 bases between. CDR3 sequence: CASSEWVEGNTEAFF. The CDR3 DNA is TGTGCCAGCAGTGAATGGGTGGAAGGGAACACTGAAGCTTTCTTT.

This clonotype was counted many times. The chain combines TRBV7-9 with TRBJ2-6, with D unclear. The CDR3 sequence is 16 residues long. The germline CDR1 and CDR2 sequences are SEHNR and FQNEAQ (reference sequence). V was clipped by 5 bases and J by 4 bases, with 15 bases between them. The DNA for the CDR3 is TGTGCCAGCAGCACTTATGGGGAATCCGGGGCCAACGTCCTGACTTTC. It translates to CASSTYGESGANVLTF.

The chain recombines TRBV13 with TRBJ2-7, with D hard to call. V shed 1 base and J shed 0 bases, with 7 bases lying between them. CDR1 and CDR2 (germline): PRHDT, FYEKMQ (reference sequence). This CDR3 is 14 amino acids long. The CDR3 nucleotides are TGTGCCAGCAGCTTAGACGGGTACTCCTACGAGCAGTACTTC. It specifies CASSLDGYSYEQYF.

The sample holds a few counts of this clonotype. The chain uses TRBV13 and TRBJ2-7; perhaps TRBD2 as D (6 bases). CDR3 length equals 13 residues. Trimming took 8 bases from V and 3 from J, leaving 14 bases between them. Per the germline V gene, CDR1 is PRHDT and CDR2 is FYEKMQ (reference sequence). The CDR3 loop is CASYSAGRYEQYF. The CDR3 coding sequence is TGTGCCAGCTACTCAGCGGGCCGCTACGAGCAGTACTTC.

The chain has TRBV20-1 and TRBJ2-7; 8 nucleotides agree with TRBD1. This CDR3 contains 13 residues. Trimming at V came to 5 bases and at J to 7 bases, leaving 10 bases not matched to a gene. Germline-derived CDR1 and CDR2 are DFQATT and SNEGSKA (reference sequence). The CDR3 coding sequence is TGCAGTGCTCCGGACAGGGCGAGGGGGGAGCAGTACTTC. Its protein is CSAPDRARGEQYF.

The chain employs TRBV27 and TRBJ2-7; D may be TRBD1 or TRBD2 (7 bases each). This CDR3 has 17 residues. The ends were cut back, 6 bases at V and 0 bases at J, with 21 bases in the middle. Germline V gene data show CDR1 as MNHEY and CDR2 as SMNVEV (reference sequence). DNA for the CDR3: TGTGCCAGCAGCCCAGGGGGGGTCAGGGCGACCTCCTACGAGCAGTACTTC. Its protein product is CASSPGGVRATSYEQYF.

The genes are TRBV12-3 or TRBV12-4 and TRBJ1-5, with D maybe TRBD1 (6 bases). The V end lost 4 bases, the J end lost 5 bases, and 12 bases lay between the germline ends. CDR3 length equals 14 residues. The CDR3 DNA is TGTGCCAGCAGTTGGAGGGGGGGGGATCAGCCCCAGCATTTT. Amino acid sequence: CASSWRGGDQPQHF.

Note on this clonotype: At one end the junction does not follow the germline gene, possibly because of a read error. The gene calls are TRBV4-1 and TRBJ1-2; TRBD1 agrees at 8 bases. This CDR3 is 13 amino acids long. From germline, CDR1 is MGHRA and CDR2 YSYEKL. In DNA, the CDR3 is TGCGCCAGCAGCCAAGATGAGCAGGGGGCCCCAAACTTC. The encoded protein is CASSQDEQGAPNF.